The clone carrying this T cell receptor beta chain was recorded at least ten times. The antigen is unknown. The sample holds other DNA sequences that translate to the same CDR3. Patients were all untreated before their thyroid surgery. This specimen comes from a study of metastatic and nonmetastatic thyroid tumors. Across the whole study: Repertoire comparison spanned blood and tumor or nodule tissue of malignant and benign thyroid patients.

Study-level results: A significant increase in TCR beta diversity was reportedly seen in malignant thyroid tumors relative to benign nodules, in blood and tumor.

Methods used by the authors: Across clinicopathological groups, CDR3 differences served as the basis for building a distant-metastasis classifier for papillary thyroid cancer. TCRdb re-called clones via MiXCR from the PCR reads. The V and J calls come from TCRdb's annotation, not from the publication. The table records 37,000 or so clones, 17% of them present only once. The sample comprised blood. This clonotype originated in a male donor with papillary thyroid cancer or a benign thyroid nodule (not recorded which). Some clones in this sample may be carry-over from other donors' samples.

The CDR3 loop reads CASSLARGANYGYTF. The DNA of the CDR3 is TGTGCCAGCAGCTTAGCGCGCGGGGCTAACTATGGCTACACCTTC. The chain joins TRBV7-8 to TRBJ1-2; no clear D gene. With 0 bases removed from V and 0 bases from J, the gap between germline ends came to 8 bases. In germline, CDR1 is SGHVS, CDR2 FQNEAQ. The CDR3 extends over 15 amino acids.